Sequencing of this T cell receptor beta chain was carried out in a study of cytomegalovirus exposure and HLA in healthy donors. About the study: Out of approximately 400 genotyped donors, 81% belonged to the Caucasian-associated ancestry cluster.

PCR primers comprised 60 Vbeta and 13 Jbeta primers. This table comes from immunoSEQ multiplex PCR, and its TCRdb copy is limited to in-frame clones, with some not included. The table includes under 200,000 clones, roughly 76% detected once. The germline V gene has CDR1 SEHNR and CDR2 FQNEAQ (reference sequence). CDR3 length: 16 residues. The ends were cut back, 5 bases at V and 1 base at J, with 17 bases in the middle. The chain uses TRBV7-9 and TRBJ1-2, with D possibly TRBD1 on 6 matching bases. The sequenced material came from PBMCs. This TCR was sampled from a human donor in good health. The CDR3 coding sequence is TGTGCCAGCAGCAAAGCGGACAGTGAATATAACTATGGCTACACCTTC. This codes for CASSKADSEYNYGYTF.